The sequence of this T cell receptor (beta chain) was determined in a study of blood T cell repertoires in COVID-19. Study information: The samples span acute and convalescent COVID-19 from the United States, Italy and Spain.

Authors' data handling: From reference gene primer amplification, estimates of nucleated cell counts were derived. Produced via immunoSEQ multiplex PCR; TCRdb's table is partial and in-frame only. The DNA was the basis for D and trimming; V, J and clone size are from that table. There are 200,000 to 300,000 clones in the sample; more than 80% occur only once, and 6.5% to 9% lies in the top ten. The V gene lost 8 bases and the J gene lost 3 bases, with 13 bases spanning the gap. The CDR3 has 13 amino acids. The receptor was derived from a woman over 75 with COVID-19, enrolled during active disease. This sequence joins TRBV12-3 or TRBV12-4 and TRBJ1-1; no definite D call. The sample was peripheral blood. CDR3 nucleotides: TGTGCCAGCCAAACCGCAGAACACACTGAAGCTTTCTTT. Its protein is CASQTAEHTEAFF.